This TCR beta chain was obtained from a study of blood T cell repertoires in COVID-19. Original processing methods: Reference gene primers were amplified, and this amplification served to estimate nucleated cell counts. Assay: immunoSEQ multiplex PCR; the TCRdb copy retains only in-frame clones and omits some. D and trimming come from the DNA, and the V and J calls and clone size come from that table. The sample includes some 170,000 clones, roughly four fifths of them seen just once. This receptor was obtained from a man aged 60 to 75 with active or convalescent COVID-19. Sequenced input: peripheral blood.

CDR3 sequence reads: CASSPPYRDSSYNEQFF. CDR3 DNA sequence: TGTGCCAGCTCACCACCGTACCGTGATAGCTCCTACAATGAGCAGTTCTTC. This chain links TRBV18 with TRBJ2-1; D gene unclear. Trimming shortened V by 0 bases and J by 0 bases, and 12 bases separated the two germline ends. The CDR3 extends over 17 amino acids. The V gene's germline CDR1 is KGHSH and CDR2 LQKENI.